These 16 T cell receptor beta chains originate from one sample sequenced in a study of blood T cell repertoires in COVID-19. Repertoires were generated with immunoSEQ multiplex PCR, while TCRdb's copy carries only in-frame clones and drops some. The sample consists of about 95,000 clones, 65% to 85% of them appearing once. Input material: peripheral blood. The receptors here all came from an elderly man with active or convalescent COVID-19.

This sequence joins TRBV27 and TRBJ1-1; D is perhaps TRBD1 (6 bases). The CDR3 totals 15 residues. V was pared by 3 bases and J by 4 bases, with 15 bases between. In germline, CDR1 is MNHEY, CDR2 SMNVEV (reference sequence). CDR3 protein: CASSFRGVDGTEAFF. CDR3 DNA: TGTGCCAGCAGTTTCAGGGGTGTCGATGGCACTGAAGCTTTCTTT.

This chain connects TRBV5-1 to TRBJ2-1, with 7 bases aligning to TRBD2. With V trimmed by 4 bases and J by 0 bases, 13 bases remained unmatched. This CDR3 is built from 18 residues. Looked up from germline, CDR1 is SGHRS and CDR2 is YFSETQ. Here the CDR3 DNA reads TGCGCCAGCAGCCGGGGACTAACGGAACGAAGCTCCTACAATGAGCAGTTCTTC. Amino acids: CASSRGLTERSSYNEQFF.

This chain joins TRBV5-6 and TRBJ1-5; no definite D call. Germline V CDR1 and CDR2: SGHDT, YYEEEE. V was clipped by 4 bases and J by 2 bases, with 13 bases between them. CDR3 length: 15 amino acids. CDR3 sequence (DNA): TGTGCCAGCAGCCGAACTGGTCACGGCAATCAGCCCCAGCATTTT. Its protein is CASSRTGHGNQPQHF. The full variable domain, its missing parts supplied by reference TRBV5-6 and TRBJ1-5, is DAGVTQSPTHLIKTRGQQVTLRCSPKSGHDTVSWYQQALGQGPQFIFQYYEEEERQRGNFPDRFSGHQFPNYSSELNVNALLLGDSALYLCASSRTGHGNQPQHFGDGTRLSIL.

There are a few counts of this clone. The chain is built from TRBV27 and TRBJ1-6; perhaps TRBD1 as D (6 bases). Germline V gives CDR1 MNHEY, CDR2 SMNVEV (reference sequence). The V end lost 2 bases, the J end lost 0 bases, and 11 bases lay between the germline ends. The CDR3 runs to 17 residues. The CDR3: CASSLNQDSSYNSPLHF. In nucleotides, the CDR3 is TGTGCCAGCAGTTTAAATCAGGACAGCTCCTATAATTCACCCCTCCACTTT.

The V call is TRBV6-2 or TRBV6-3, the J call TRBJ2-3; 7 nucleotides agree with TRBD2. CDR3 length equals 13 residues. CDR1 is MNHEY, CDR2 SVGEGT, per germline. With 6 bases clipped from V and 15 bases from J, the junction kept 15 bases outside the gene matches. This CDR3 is CASSLGSGVPLYF. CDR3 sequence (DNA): TGTGCCAGCAGCCTGGGCAGCGGGGTCCCCCTCTATTTT.

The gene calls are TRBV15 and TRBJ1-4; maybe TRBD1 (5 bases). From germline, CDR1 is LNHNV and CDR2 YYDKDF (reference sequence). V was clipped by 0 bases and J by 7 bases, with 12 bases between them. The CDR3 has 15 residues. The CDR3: CATSRDLGGIEKLFF. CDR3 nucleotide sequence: TGTGCCACCAGCAGAGATCTCGGGGGGATTGAAAAACTGTTTTTT.

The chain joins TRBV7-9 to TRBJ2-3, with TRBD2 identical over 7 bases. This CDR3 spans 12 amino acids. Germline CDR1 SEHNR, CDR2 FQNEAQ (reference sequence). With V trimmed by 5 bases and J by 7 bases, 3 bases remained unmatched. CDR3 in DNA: TGTGCCAGCAGCACCGGGACTAATACGCAGTATTTT. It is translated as CASSTGTNTQYF.

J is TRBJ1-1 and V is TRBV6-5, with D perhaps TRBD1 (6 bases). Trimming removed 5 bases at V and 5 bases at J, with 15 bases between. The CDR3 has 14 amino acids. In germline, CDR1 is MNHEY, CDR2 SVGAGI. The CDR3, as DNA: TGTGCCAGCAGTCAAACAGGGATGGGGACTGAAGCTTTCTTT. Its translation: CASSQTGMGTEAFF.

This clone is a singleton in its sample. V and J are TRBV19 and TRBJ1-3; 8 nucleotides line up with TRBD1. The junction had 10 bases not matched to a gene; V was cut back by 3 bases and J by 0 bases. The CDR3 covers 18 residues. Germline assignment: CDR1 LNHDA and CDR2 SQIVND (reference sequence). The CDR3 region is CASSISVTGAYSGNTIYF. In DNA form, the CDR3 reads TGTGCCAGTAGTATTTCGGTGACAGGGGCCTACTCTGGAAACACCATATATTTT.

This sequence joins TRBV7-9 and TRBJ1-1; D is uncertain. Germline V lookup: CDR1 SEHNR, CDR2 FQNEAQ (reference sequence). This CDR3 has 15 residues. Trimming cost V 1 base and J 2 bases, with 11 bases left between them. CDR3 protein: CASSLVFQDNTEAFF. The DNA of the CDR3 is TGTGCCAGCAGCTTAGTTTTCCAGGATAACACTGAAGCTTTCTTT.

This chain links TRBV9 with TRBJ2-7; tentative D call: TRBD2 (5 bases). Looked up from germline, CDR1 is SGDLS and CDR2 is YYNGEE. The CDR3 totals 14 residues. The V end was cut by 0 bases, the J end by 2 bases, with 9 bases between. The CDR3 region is CASSVGAGAYEQYF. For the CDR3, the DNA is TGTGCCAGCAGCGTAGGTGCCGGGGCCTACGAGCAGTACTTC.

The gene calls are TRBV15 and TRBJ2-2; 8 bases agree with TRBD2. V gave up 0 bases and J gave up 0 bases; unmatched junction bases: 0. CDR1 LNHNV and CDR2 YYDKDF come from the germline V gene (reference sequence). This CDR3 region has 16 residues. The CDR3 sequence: CATSRELAANTGELFF. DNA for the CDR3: TGTGCCACCAGCAGAGAACTAGCGGCGAACACCGGGGAGCTGTTTTTT. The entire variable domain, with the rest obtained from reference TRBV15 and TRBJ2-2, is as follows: DAMVIQNPRYQVTQFGKPVTLSCSQTLNHNVMYWYQQKSSQAPKLLFHYYDKDFNNEADTPDNFQSRRPNTSFCFLDIRSPGLGDTAMYLCATSRELAANTGELFFGEGSRLTVL.

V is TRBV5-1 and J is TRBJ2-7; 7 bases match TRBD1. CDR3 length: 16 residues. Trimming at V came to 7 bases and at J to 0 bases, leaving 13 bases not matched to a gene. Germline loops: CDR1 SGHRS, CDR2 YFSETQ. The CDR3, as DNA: TGCGCCAGCCGTGGGGGTTCGACAGGGAACTCCTACGAGCAGTACTTC. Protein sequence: CASRGGSTGNSYEQYF.

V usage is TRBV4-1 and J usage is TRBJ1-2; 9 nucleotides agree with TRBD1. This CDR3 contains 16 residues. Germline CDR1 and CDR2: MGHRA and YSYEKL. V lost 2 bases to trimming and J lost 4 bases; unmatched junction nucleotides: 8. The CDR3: CASSQPRTGDSYGYTF. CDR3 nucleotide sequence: TGCGCCAGCAGCCAACCCAGGACAGGGGACTCCTATGGCTACACCTTC.

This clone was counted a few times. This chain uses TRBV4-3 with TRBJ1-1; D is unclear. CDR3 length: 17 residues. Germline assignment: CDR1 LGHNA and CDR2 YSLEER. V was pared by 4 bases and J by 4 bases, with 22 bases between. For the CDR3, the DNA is TGCGCCAGCAGCCTCGCCGCGGGCCCGGTTAGGCGCACTGAAGCTTTCTTT. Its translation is CASSLAAGPVRRTEAFF.

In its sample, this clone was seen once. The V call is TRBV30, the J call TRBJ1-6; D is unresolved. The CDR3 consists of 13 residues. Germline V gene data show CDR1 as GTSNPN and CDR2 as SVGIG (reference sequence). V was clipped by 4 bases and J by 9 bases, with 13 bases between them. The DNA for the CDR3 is TGTGCCTGGACGGAGGGTTGGGTTTCACCCCTCCACTTT. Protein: CAWTEGWVSPLHF.